Following are 17 T cell receptor beta chains from one sample sequenced in a study of neurological immune-mediated disorders. TCRdb fed the 5' RACE reads into MiXCR, producing one record per CDR3 protein. The repertoire has about 21,000 distinct CDR3 sequences, around 6.2% of them found once; the top ten carry about 48%. The sample taken for sequencing was CD8+ T cells from blood. All receptors derive from a man between 18 and 35 years old in good health.

This clonotype was seen ten or more times. The chain employs TRBV6-6 and TRBJ2-7, with a tentative D call TRBD1 (6 bases). The CDR3 contains 12 residues. From germline, CDR1 is MNHNY and CDR2 SVGAGI (reference sequence). With 5 bases removed from V and 4 bases from J, the gap between germline ends came to 9 bases. The CDR3 sequence is CASSTTGYEQYF. For the CDR3, the DNA is TGTGCCAGCAGTACCACAGGGTACGAGCAGTACTTC.

This clonotype has a count of ten or more. This chain connects TRBV11-2 to TRBJ2-7, with D maybe TRBD2 (6 bases). The germline CDR1 and CDR2 sequences are SGHAT and FQNNGV. Trimming shortened V by 5 bases and J by 4 bases, and 18 bases separated the two germline ends. The CDR3 consists of 15 residues. The DNA of the CDR3 is TGTGCCAGCAGCCCAGAGGAGGGGACTTATTACGAGCAGTACTTC. The encoded protein is CASSPEEGTYYEQYF.

The V gene is TRBV6-5, the J gene TRBJ1-2, with D perhaps TRBD1 (5 bases). This CDR3 is built from 16 residues. With 5 bases removed from V and 4 bases from J, the gap between germline ends came to 20 bases. Germline CDR1 and CDR2: MNHEY and SVGAGI. CDR3 protein: CASSKVVGTELYGYTF. CDR3 nucleotides: TGTGCCAGCAGTAAGGTGGTCGGGACGGAACTCTATGGCTACACCTTC.

The table lists this clonotype with many counts. V and J are TRBV6-2 or TRBV6-3 and TRBJ2-7; no reliable D call. CDR3 length equals 15 residues. Trimming stripped 5 bases from V and 0 bases from J, with 14 bases between. Germline values: CDR1 MNHEY, CDR2 SVGEGT. CDR3: CASSHGPRSSYEQYF. As DNA, the CDR3 is TGTGCCAGCAGTCATGGACCCAGGAGCTCCTACGAGCAGTACTTC.

This clonotype was counted at least ten times. This chain uses TRBV7-9 with TRBJ2-7, with TRBD1 as a possible D gene (6 bases). Trimming stripped 5 bases from V and 3 bases from J, with 17 bases between. Per the germline V gene, CDR1 is SEHNR and CDR2 is FQNEAQ (reference sequence). The CDR3 runs to 15 residues. The CDR3: CASSSWDTWGYEQYF. CDR3 coding DNA: TGTGCCAGCAGCAGCTGGGACACCTGGGGCTACGAGCAGTACTTC.

In this sample, this clonotype turned up many times. The chain combines TRBV14 with TRBJ1-1, with D uncertain. CDR3 length equals 15 residues. Germline-derived CDR1 and CDR2 are SGHDN and FVKESK. Deletions cut 2 bases from V and 6 bases from J, with 16 bases between. The CDR3 spells CASSQYGSLWAEAFF. Here the CDR3 DNA reads TGTGCCAGCAGCCAATATGGATCACTTTGGGCTGAAGCTTTCTTT.

This clonotype has a handful of counts. This chain uses TRBV19 with TRBJ2-1; 13 positions match TRBD2. Germline V gene lookup returns CDR1 LNHDA and CDR2 SQIVND (reference sequence). The CDR3 extends over 15 amino acids. The V and J ends lost 10 bases and 0 bases, in that order; junction bases with no gene match: 3. DNA for the CDR3: TGTGCCACCCGGACTAGCGGGGGCTCCTACAATGAGCAGTTCTTC. The encoded protein is CATRTSGGSYNEQFF.

In its sample, this clonotype was seen many times. The CDR3 region has the DNA TGCGCCAGCAGCTTGGTGGCAGGCCAGAACTACGAGCAGTACTTC. It is translated as CASSLVAGQNYEQYF. The chain has TRBV5-1 and TRBJ2-7; D unclear. V lost 0 bases and J lost 3, with 13 bases in between. The CDR3 extends over 15 amino acids. Germline V gene data show CDR1 as SGHRS and CDR2 as YFSETQ.

Many counts were recorded for this clonotype. Its ends do not fully match the called genes, so a read error is possible. This chain uses TRBV7-7 with TRBJ2-7, with D uncertain. The CDR3 is 15 amino acids. From germline, CDR1 is SSHAT and CDR2 FNYEAQ (reference sequence). The CDR3 nucleotides are TGTGCTAGCAGCCCTGTAGGACGCGGCTCCTACGAGCAGTACTTC. This gives the protein CASSPVGRGSYEQYF.

In its sample, this clonotype was seen many times. The V and J genes are TRBV5-1 and TRBJ1-2; the match to TRBD1 covers 12 bases. V lost 6 bases to trimming and J lost 7 bases; unmatched junction nucleotides: 7. Germline assignment: CDR1 SGHRS and CDR2 YFSETQ. The CDR3 length is 14 residues. As DNA, the CDR3 is TGCGCCAGCACCGCGGGACAGGGGGCGTTTGGCTACACCTTC. Its translation is CASTAGQGAFGYTF.

By its share, this clonotype is medium-sized. This chain connects TRBV9 to TRBJ2-3, with D uncertain. The CDR3 sequence is 15 residues long. Germline CDR1 is SGDLS and CDR2 is YYNGEE. Trimming pared 0 bases from V and 1 base from J, leaving 9 bases between. As DNA, the CDR3 is TGTGCCAGCAGCGTAGGGGGTGGTGGCACAGATACGCAGTATTTT. Translating gives CASSVGGGGTDTQYF. The whole variable domain, filled in from reference TRBV9 and TRBJ2-3, reads DSGVTQTPKHLITATGQRVTLRCSPRSGDLSVYWYQQSLDQGLQFLIQYYNGEERAKGNILERFSAQQFPDLHSELNLSSLELGDSALYFCASSVGGGGTDTQYFGPGTRLTVL.

Concerning this clonotype: At one of its ends the junction is not consistent with the germline gene, which may arise from a read error. This chain uses TRBV7-7 with TRBJ2-6, with a tentative D call TRBD2 (5 bases). CDR3 length: 15 residues. In germline, CDR1 is SSHAT, CDR2 FNYEAQ (reference sequence). The CDR3 sequence is CASSLGSGISNVLTF. CDR3 nucleotide sequence: TGTGCTAGCAGCTTAGGATCCGGGATCTCCAACGTCCTGACTTTC. Drawing the rest from reference TRBV7-7 and TRBJ2-6, the complete variable domain is GAGVSQSPRYKVTKRGQDVTLRCDPISSHATLYWYQQALGQGPEFLTYFNYEAQPDKSGLPSDRFSAERPEGSISTLTIQRTEQRDSAMYRCASSLGSGISNVLTFGAGSRLTVL.

This clonotype was recorded at least ten times. This chain uses TRBV29-1 with TRBJ1-2; D might be TRBD1 (5 bases). CDR1 is SQVTM and CDR2 is ANQGSEA in the germline V gene. CDR3 length equals 13 residues. The ends were cut back, 1 base at V and 5 bases at J, with 11 bases in the middle. The CDR3 DNA sequence: TGCAGCGTTGAAGTGGGGGATCGTTATGGCTACACCTTC. Translated: CSVEVGDRYGYTF.

This clonotype was detected many times. The genes are TRBV5-1 and TRBJ1-1; 11 bases agree with TRBD1. Germline V gene lookup returns CDR1 SGHRS and CDR2 YFSETQ. Trimming at V came to 0 bases and at J to 4 bases, leaving 2 bases not matched to a gene. This CDR3 has 15 residues. The CDR3 coding sequence is TGCGCCAGCAGCTTGGCCGGGACAGGGGGCACTGAAGCTTTCTTT. Translated, it gives CASSLAGTGGTEAFF.

Ten or more counts support this clonotype. The rearrangement uses TRBV6-5 and TRBJ2-2; D possibly uses TRBD1 or TRBD2 (5 bases each). This CDR3 region has 12 residues. Germline V CDR1 and CDR2: MNHEY, SVGAGI. V lost 4 bases to trimming and J lost 5 bases, with 5 bases between them. The CDR3 DNA is TGTGCCAGCAGTTGGGGGACCGGGGAGCTGTTTTTT. It is translated as CASSWGTGELFF.

This clonotype was counted many times. The rearrangement joins TRBV6-2 or TRBV6-3 to TRBJ2-5; 14 nucleotides line up with TRBD2. The germline gives CDR1 MNHEY, CDR2 SVGEGT. The CDR3 runs 17 residues. With 8 bases clipped from V and 1 base from J, the junction kept 9 bases outside the gene matches. The CDR3 loop is CASLNPGLAGGQETQYF. The CDR3 DNA is TGTGCCAGCCTAAATCCCGGACTAGCGGGGGGCCAAGAGACCCAGTACTTC.

This clonotype showed up many times. The J gene is TRBJ1-1, the V gene TRBV6-5, with D unclear. V was cut by 0 bases and J by 3 bases, with 14 bases left in between. The CDR3 length is 16 residues. CDR1 is MNHEY, CDR2 SVGAGI, per germline. The CDR3 sequence: CASSYSWGTPDTEAFF. The CDR3 nucleotides are TGTGCCAGCAGTTACTCATGGGGTACCCCGGACACTGAAGCTTTCTTT.